What follows are 19 T cell receptor beta chains derived from one specimen sequenced in a study of cytomegalovirus exposure and HLA in healthy donors. The assay was immunoSEQ multiplex PCR, and TCRdb's table has in-frame clones only and misses some. Of around 130,000 clones in the sample, roughly 84% are singletons; the top ten hold 2% to 2.5%. Sequencing was performed on PBMCs. These receptors all stem from a woman in her twenties or thirties in good health and CMV-seronegative.

V is TRBV9 and J is TRBJ2-7, with 9 positions matching TRBD2. The J segment lost 2 bases and the V segment lost 0 bases, leaving 12 bases of the junction unmatched. The CDR3 sequence is 18 residues long. Germline V gene sequence: CDR1 SGDLS, CDR2 YYNGEE. In DNA, the CDR3 is TGTGCCAGCAGCGTAGACGAATTGGGGCTAGCGGGGACCTACGAGCAGTACTTC. This sequence encodes CASSVDELGLAGTYEQYF.

This chain uses TRBV7-2 with TRBJ1-1, with TRBD1 matching 7 bases. V shed 3 bases, J shed 0 bases, and the junction held 4 bases outside the gene matches. There are 15 residues in the CDR3. Per the germline V gene, CDR1 is SGHTA and CDR2 is FQGNSA. This chain's CDR3 is CASSFGTAMNTEAFF. Here the CDR3 DNA reads TGTGCCAGCAGCTTCGGGACAGCCATGAACACTGAAGCTTTCTTT.

As DNA, the CDR3 is TGTGCCAGCAGCCTCGGGAGACAGCAAGAGACCCAGTACTTC. As protein: CASSLGRQQETQYF. This chain uses TRBV7-8 with TRBJ2-5; the D gene is possibly TRBD2 (6 bases). This CDR3 has 14 residues. Germline loops: CDR1 SGHVS, CDR2 FQNEAQ. With 5 bases removed from V and 2 bases from J, the gap between germline ends came to 12 bases.

The rearrangement links TRBV7-2 to TRBJ2-3; D might be TRBD2 (6 bases). The V gene's germline CDR1 is SGHTA and CDR2 FQGNSA. Deletions cut 3 bases from V and 1 base from J, with 14 bases between. This CDR3 is built from 16 residues. The CDR3, as DNA: TGTGCCAGCAGCTTGGCCGCGACTAGAGGCACAGATACGCAGTATTTT. Encoded protein: CASSLAATRGTDTQYF.

The J gene is TRBJ1-6, the V gene TRBV2; the D gene is possibly TRBD1 (6 bases). CDR3 length equals 14 residues. CDR1 SNHLY and CDR2 FYNNEI come from the germline V gene. V dropped 8 bases and J dropped 8 bases, with 16 bases sitting between them. The CDR3 coding sequence is TGTGCCAGCGGGGGCGGTCTGGCGCATTCACCCCTCCACTTT. Its translation is CASGGGLAHSPLHF.

V is TRBV4-2 and J is TRBJ2-3; no clear D. Trimming left V 4 bases short and J 4 bases short, with 18 bases between. The germline CDR1 and CDR2 sequences are LGHNA and YNFKEQ. This CDR3 contains 16 residues. In DNA, the CDR3 is TGTGCCAGCAGCCCTCAGACCCTCGCGGTGGCAGATACGCAGTATTTT. It codes for CASSPQTLAVADTQYF.

The rearrangement links TRBV29-1 to TRBJ1-2; tentatively, D is TRBD1 (5 bases). Trimming pared 6 bases from V and 5 bases from J, leaving 13 bases between. Germline V lookup: CDR1 SQVTM, CDR2 ANQGSEA. The CDR3 contains 12 residues. The CDR3 sequence is CSVSPGGYGYTF. The CDR3 nucleotides are TGCAGCGTCTCGCCCGGGGGGTATGGCTACACCTTC.

For the CDR3, the DNA is TGTGCCAGCAGCTTTACAGGGGGCTACGAGCAGTACTTC. It yields the protein CASSFTGGYEQYF. The rearrangement joins TRBV7-9 to TRBJ2-7; the match to TRBD1 covers 8 bases. V lost 3 bases and J lost 3; bases outside the gene matches: 1. Germline loops: CDR1 SEHNR, CDR2 FQNEAQ (reference sequence). The CDR3 is 13 residues long. Variable domain in full (rest from reference TRBV7-9 and TRBJ2-7): DTGVSQNPRHKITKRGQNVTFRCDPISEHNRLYWYRQTLGQGPEFLTYFQNEAQLEKSRLLSDRFSAERPKGSFSTLEIQRTEQGDSAMYLCASSFTGGYEQYFGPGTRLTVT.

V gene TRBV7-9 combines with J gene TRBJ1-1; a weak D match, TRBD1 (5 bases). Germline V gene sequence: CDR1 SEHNR, CDR2 FQNEAQ (reference sequence). The V end was cut by 5 bases, the J end by 2 bases, with 12 bases between. The CDR3 totals 14 residues. The CDR3 region has the DNA TGTGCCAGCAGCGTAGACAGTTTTAACACTGAAGCTTTCTTT. The encoded protein is CASSVDSFNTEAFF. Filled out from reference TRBV7-9 and TRBJ1-1, the complete variable domain reads DTGVSQNPRHKITKRGQNVTFRCDPISEHNRLYWYRQTLGQGPEFLTYFQNEAQLEKSRLLSDRFSAERPKGSFSTLEIQRTEQGDSAMYLCASSVDSFNTEAFFGQGTRLTVV.

The V and J genes are TRBV18 and TRBJ2-2, with 7 positions matching TRBD2. CDR1 KGHSH and CDR2 LQKENI come from the germline V gene. This CDR3 has 16 residues. Trimming at V came to 3 bases and at J to 1 base, leaving 5 bases not matched to a gene. Here the CDR3 reads CASSPRSGGNTGELFF. The CDR3 DNA follows: TGTGCCAGCTCACCGAGGTCGGGGGGGAACACCGGGGAGCTGTTTTTT.

This clone came up a few times. V is TRBV11-2 and J is TRBJ2-1; 7 positions match TRBD2. The CDR3 loop spans 14 amino acids. The germline V gene encodes CDR1 SGHAT and CDR2 FQNNGV. V lost 5 bases and J lost 3; bases outside the gene matches: 4. CDR3 sequence (DNA): TGTGCCAGCAGCAAGGGACTACTCTACAATGAGCAGTTCTTC. Translated: CASSKGLLYNEQFF.

This clone appeared once. The chain carries TRBV4-3 and TRBJ2-2; 9 nucleotides align to TRBD2. The J segment lost 2 bases and the V segment lost 4 bases, leaving 5 bases of the junction unmatched. The CDR3 is 16 residues long. CDR1 LGHNA and CDR2 YSLEER come from the germline V gene. The CDR3 DNA reads as TGCGCCAGCAGCCCGCGCGGGGGGGCCAACACCGGGGAGCTGTTTTTT. It codes for CASSPRGGANTGELFF.

The CDR3 protein is CASSLMEGLVGYTF. The CDR3 region has the DNA TGTGCCAGCAGTTTGATGGAGGGATTGGTTGGCTACACCTTC. This sequence joins TRBV5-6 and TRBJ1-2; D is unresolved. Germline V lookup: CDR1 SGHDT, CDR2 YYEEEE. The CDR3 spans 14 residues. V dropped 5 bases and J dropped 7 bases, with 18 bases sitting between them.

In this sample, this clone turned up once. The chain employs TRBV2 and TRBJ2-5; no reliable D call. V shed 7 bases and J shed 5 bases, with 11 bases lying between them. The CDR3 totals 12 residues. The germline gives CDR1 SNHLY, CDR2 FYNNEI. The CDR3 DNA follows: TGTGCCAGCACTGTATTCTTGGAGACCCAGTACTTC. Residues: CASTVFLETQYF.

The V and J genes are TRBV19 and TRBJ2-7; 7 bases are shared with TRBD1. The CDR3 spans 14 residues. V gave up 5 bases and J gave up 1 base; unmatched junction bases: 5. From germline, CDR1 is LNHDA and CDR2 SQIVND (reference sequence). The CDR3: CASSSHRGSYEQYF. The CDR3 coding sequence is TGTGCCAGTAGTTCGCACAGGGGTTCCTACGAGCAGTACTTC.

V is TRBV4-3 and J is TRBJ1-2, with D perhaps TRBD1 (5 bases). The V end was cut by 4 bases, the J end by 5 bases, with 14 bases between. In germline, CDR1 is LGHNA, CDR2 YSLEER. The CDR3 spans 14 residues. CDR3 region: CASSPSAGGYGYTF. The CDR3 nucleotides read TGCGCCAGCAGCCCATCAGCCGGGGGATATGGCTACACCTTC.

The rearrangement links TRBV7-2 to TRBJ2-7; D unclear. CDR1 SGHTA and CDR2 FQGNSA come from the germline V gene. The CDR3 covers 12 residues. V lost 3 bases, J lost 2 bases, and 5 bases lay in between. The CDR3 DNA sequence: TGTGCCAGCAGCTTCAGTCCCTACGAGCAGTACTTC. Translated: CASSFSPYEQYF.

This clone was observed a few times. The rearrangement links TRBV6-6 to TRBJ1-5; tentative D call: TRBD1 (5 bases). The CDR3 consists of 15 residues. Germline CDR1 MNHNY, CDR2 SVGAGI (reference sequence). Trimming took off 2 bases at V and 3 bases at J, with 11 bases between the two ends. The CDR3 DNA is TGTGCCAGCAGTTACGCGGGGGGTGACAATCAGCCCCAGCATTTT. It specifies CASSYAGGDNQPQHF.

The chain links TRBV7-9 to TRBJ2-2; 8 bases agree with TRBD2. CDR3 length: 14 residues. CDR1 is SEHNR and CDR2 is FQNEAQ in the germline V gene (reference sequence). Trimming at V came to 6 bases and at J to 8 bases, leaving 8 bases not matched to a gene. The CDR3 protein is CASRHTTSGGELFF. CDR3 DNA: TGTGCCAGCAGACACACAACTAGCGGTGGGGAGCTGTTTTTT.